This TCR beta chain was recovered during a study of blood T cells in healthy people across ages. Overall study findings and caveats: Samples with more naive T cells showed higher observed beta diversity. Comparison with aged donors showed that long-lived donors had more naive CD4+ cells and higher diversity.

As regards this clonotype: Its cognate antigen is unknown.

Sample-barcoded 5' priming and a J-beta primer mix drove a second PCR of about 6 to 12 cycles. Every molecule of cDNA carried a tag from a template-switch adaptor with 12 random nucleotides. Sequencing yielded, for each sample, at least 3 million paired-end reads carrying CDR3. TCRdb called the 5' RACE reads again in MiXCR, with one record for every CDR3 protein. The data show roughly 2 million distinct CDR3 sequences, 40% to 55% seen once. CDR1 and CDR2 from the germline V gene are SGHKS and YYEKEE (reference sequence). The CDR3 is made up of 15 amino acids. Trimming stripped 5 bases from V and 0 bases from J, with 12 bases between.

The J gene is TRBJ1-5, the V gene TRBV5-5; D perhaps matches TRBD1 (6 bases). The receptor comes from a woman aged 40 to 55 in good health. What was sequenced was blood. The CDR3 bases are TGTGCCAGCAGTTCCCAGGGGTATAGCAATCAGCCCCAGCATTTT. It specifies CASSSQGYSNQPQHF.